The TCR beta chain described here comes from a study of Graves' ophthalmopathy and Graves' hyperthyroidism. Overall study findings and caveats: In blood, most expanded thyroid clonotypes above 0.001 frequency were also detected.

This clonotype came up many times. Its antigen is undetermined. Trimming removed 0 bases from V and 2 bases from J, with 10 bases in between. The length of the CDR3 is 15 residues. Germline CDR1 ENHRY, CDR2 SYGVKD. Transcripts of RNA were the source for amplifying TCR beta CDR3 regions. Second-round multiplex PCR came after first-round RT-PCR with HTBI primers. MiXCR was run by TCRdb on the multiplex PCR reads, yielding one entry per CDR3 protein. The sample includes 350,000 to 450,000 distinct CDR3 sequences, around 21% seen only once; the top ten take approximately 3%. Material for sequencing was peripheral blood. The chain couples TRBV10-3 to TRBJ2-5, with a tentative D call TRBD2 (6 bases). The clonotype comes from a woman in her late teens or twenties with stable Graves' hyperthyroidism. CDR3 DNA sequence: TGTGCCATCAGTGAGTCGATGAGCGGGCAAGAGACCCAGTACTTC. Encoded protein: CAISESMSGQETQYF.